Reported below is one T cell receptor beta chain. The antigen is unknown. This sample is part of a study of cytomegalovirus exposure and HLA in healthy donors. Study-wide results and limits: The study put 160 or so TCR beta chains on its list as cytomegalovirus-associated. Cytomegalovirus status, reportedly, was diagnosed with high specificity and sensitivity by the classifier. In the 120 validation repertoires, a later analysis found that first-cohort TCR clusters tended to co-occur.

The 120-subject validation cohort, separate from the approximately 670-subject first cohort, included the donors. TCRdb keeps only in-frame clones here, not all; method: immunoSEQ multiplex PCR. The sample holds around 70,000 clones; roughly 94% are singletons and the top ten take 1.5% to 2%. This sequence was found in a woman aged 18-30 years in good health and CMV-seropositive. Sequences were obtained from PBMCs.

The CDR3 nucleotides are TGTGCCAGCAGCCCTACCGGGACTAGCGGGATTAGCTCCTACAATGAGCAGTTCTTC. It encodes CASSPTGTSGISSYNEQFF. The chain recombines TRBV2 with TRBJ2-1, with TRBD2 matching 13 bases. From germline, CDR1 is SNHLY and CDR2 FYNNEI. Unmatched junction bases numbered 11, after V lost 6 bases and J lost 0 bases. This CDR3 is 19 amino acids long.